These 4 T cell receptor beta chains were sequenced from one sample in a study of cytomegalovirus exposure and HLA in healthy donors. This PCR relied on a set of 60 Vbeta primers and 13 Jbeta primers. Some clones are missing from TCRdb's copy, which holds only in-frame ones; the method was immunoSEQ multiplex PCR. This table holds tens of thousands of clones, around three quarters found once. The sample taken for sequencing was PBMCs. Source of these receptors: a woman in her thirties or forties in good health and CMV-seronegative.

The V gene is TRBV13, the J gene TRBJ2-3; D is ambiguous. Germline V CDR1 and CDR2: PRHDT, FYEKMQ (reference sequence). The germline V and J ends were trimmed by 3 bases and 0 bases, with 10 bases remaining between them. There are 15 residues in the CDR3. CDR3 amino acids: CASSLFQTSTDTQYF. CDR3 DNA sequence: TGTGCCAGCAGCTTGTTCCAAACTAGCACAGATACGCAGTATTTT.

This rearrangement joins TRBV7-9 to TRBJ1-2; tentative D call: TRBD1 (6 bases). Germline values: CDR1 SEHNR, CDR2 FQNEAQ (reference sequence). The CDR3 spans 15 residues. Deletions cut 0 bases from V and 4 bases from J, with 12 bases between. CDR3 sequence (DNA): TGTGCCAGCAGCTTAGCGGGGGCAGCAAGCTATGGCTACACCTTC. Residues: CASSLAGAASYGYTF.

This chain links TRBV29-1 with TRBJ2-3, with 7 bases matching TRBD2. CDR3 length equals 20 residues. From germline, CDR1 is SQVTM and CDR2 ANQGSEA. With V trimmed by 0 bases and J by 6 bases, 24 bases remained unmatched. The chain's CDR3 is CSVEDWGVGGGRGGPDTQYF. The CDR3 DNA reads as TGCAGCGTTGAAGATTGGGGGGTCGGTGGCGGGAGAGGTGGGCCGGATACGCAGTATTTT.

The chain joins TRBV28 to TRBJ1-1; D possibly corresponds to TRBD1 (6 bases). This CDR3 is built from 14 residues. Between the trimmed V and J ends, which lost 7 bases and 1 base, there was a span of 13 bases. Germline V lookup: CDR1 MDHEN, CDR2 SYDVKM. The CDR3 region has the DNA TGTGCCAGCAAATACGGGACAAAGAACACTGAAGCTTTCTTT. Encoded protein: CASKYGTKNTEAFF.